These 17 T cell receptor beta chains came from one sample sequenced in a study of OX40 agonist ivuxolimab in advanced cancers. TCRdb keeps only in-frame clones here, not all; method: immunoSEQ multiplex PCR. The sample holds 55,000 to 75,000 clones, more than 80% seen once. Sequences were derived from CD4+ or CD8+ T cells sorted from blood, sampled in a trial of the OX40 agonist ivuxolimab. These receptors all stem from an adult with an advanced solid tumor such as melanoma, head and neck, liver or kidney cancer.

This chain uses TRBV9 with TRBJ2-3; unclear D gene. Germline assignment: CDR1 SGDLS and CDR2 YYNGEE. The CDR3 extends over 16 amino acids. The V and J ends lost 4 bases and 2 bases respectively, with 17 bases between them. The CDR3 DNA reads TGTGCCAGCAGCCGTCGCCCGGGCGCGAACACAGATACGCAGTATTTT. Translated: CASSRRPGANTDTQYF.

This chain connects TRBV15 to TRBJ2-7; tentatively, D is TRBD2 (5 bases). The CDR3 runs 15 residues. Germline lookup yields CDR1 LNHNV and CDR2 YYDKDF (reference sequence). The V and J ends lost 0 bases and 3 bases respectively, with 12 bases between them. The CDR3 nucleotides are TGTGCCACCAGCAGAGAGGCTAGCCTTTACTACGAGCAGTACTTC. This encodes CATSREASLYYEQYF.

This clone was counted between two and nine times. The gene calls are TRBV19 and TRBJ1-5; weak D call: TRBD1 (6 bases). Germline-derived CDR1 and CDR2 are LNHDA and SQIVND (reference sequence). Trimming took 4 bases from V and 0 from J, leaving 10 bases between them. The CDR3 covers 15 residues. CDR3 sequence reads: CASSSGTNSNQPQHF. CDR3 sequence (DNA): TGTGCCAGTAGTAGCGGGACAAATAGCAATCAGCCCCAGCATTTT. Looking up the rest from reference TRBV19 and TRBJ1-5 gives the full variable domain: DGGITQSPKYLFRKEGQNVTLSCEQNLNHDAMYWYRQDPGQGLRLIYYSQIVNDFQKGDIAEGYSVSREKKESFPLTVTSAQKNPTAFYLCASSSGTNSNQPQHFGDGTRLSIL.

The rearrangement uses TRBV18 and TRBJ1-1, with 7 positions matching TRBD1. Germline assignment: CDR1 KGHSH and CDR2 LQKENI. This CDR3 is built from 14 residues. After removal of 3 bases from V and 6 bases from J, the junction contained 7 bases not matched to a gene. CDR3 protein: CASSPRQGFAEAFF. CDR3 sequence (DNA): TGTGCCAGCTCACCCCGACAGGGTTTCGCTGAAGCTTTCTTT.

The V and J genes are TRBV7-7 and TRBJ2-6; D is uncertain. Trimming stripped 5 bases from V and 5 bases from J, with 16 bases between. CDR1 and CDR2 from the germline V gene are SSHAT and FNYEAQ (reference sequence). This CDR3 contains 16 residues. The CDR3 protein is CASSIGPQSRANVLTF. CDR3 sequence (DNA): TGTGCCAGCAGCATTGGGCCACAAAGTCGGGCCAACGTCCTGACTTTC.

V is TRBV7-9 and J is TRBJ2-3; D might be TRBD1 or TRBD2, each matching 5 bases. V was shortened by 5 bases and J by 6 bases, with 12 bases between the two germline ends. This CDR3 has 13 amino acids. Germline V gives CDR1 SEHNR, CDR2 FQNEAQ (reference sequence). The chain's CDR3 is CASSPTNRDTQYF. The CDR3 DNA reads TGTGCCAGCAGCCCGACTAACAGGGATACGCAGTATTTT.

The chain uses TRBV10-3 and TRBJ1-4; D is unclear. The length of the CDR3 is 15 residues. Trimming left V 3 bases short and J 3 bases short, with 11 bases between. The germline V gene encodes CDR1 ENHRY and CDR2 SYGVKD. CDR3 in amino acids: CAISDRREANEKLFF. The CDR3 DNA reads TGTGCCATCAGTGATAGGAGAGAGGCTAATGAAAAACTGTTTTTT.

V gene TRBV6-5 combines with J gene TRBJ1-2, with 12 bases identical to TRBD1. The length of the CDR3 is 15 residues. The ends lost 7 bases at V and 2 bases at J; junction bases unmatched: 5. From germline, CDR1 is MNHEY and CDR2 SVGAGI. The CDR3 sequence: CASTGTGGANYGYTF. In DNA form, the CDR3 reads TGTGCCAGCACCGGGACAGGGGGCGCCAACTATGGCTACACCTTC.

This chain joins TRBV7-2 and TRBJ2-1; tentatively, D is TRBD1 (5 bases). Germline lookup yields CDR1 SGHTA and CDR2 FQGNSA. With 4 bases removed from V and 7 bases from J, the gap between germline ends came to 8 bases. The CDR3 contains 12 residues. The CDR3 coding sequence is TGTGCCAGCAGCTCAGACAGTAATGAGCAGTTCTTC. Protein product: CASSSDSNEQFF.

This chain connects TRBV5-1 to TRBJ2-1; 8 nucleotides match TRBD2. Germline loops: CDR1 SGHRS, CDR2 YFSETQ. V lost 0 bases to trimming and J lost 9 bases; unmatched junction nucleotides: 8. The CDR3 covers 15 residues. CDR3 DNA: TGCGCCAGCAGCTTGGTAGCGGGAATCGAGGTTGAGCAGTTCTTC. This encodes CASSLVAGIEVEQFF.

The rearrangement links TRBV11-2 to TRBJ2-1; tentative D call: TRBD1 (6 bases). Germline V gene lookup returns CDR1 SGHAT and CDR2 FQNNGV. Trimming removed 5 bases at V and 2 bases at J, with 7 bases between. CDR3 length: 13 residues. CDR3 DNA sequence: TGTGCCAGCAGCACAGGGACCTACAATGAGCAGTTCTTC. Protein sequence: CASSTGTYNEQFF.

This chain uses TRBV4-3 with TRBJ1-5, with 8 bases fitting TRBD1. This CDR3 contains 16 residues. CDR1 is LGHNA and CDR2 is YSLEER in the germline V gene. V shed 0 bases, J shed 4 bases, and the junction held 5 bases outside the gene matches. The CDR3 protein is CASSQEAGGRNQPQHF. DNA for the CDR3: TGCGCCAGCAGCCAAGAGGCAGGGGGCAGGAATCAGCCCCAGCATTTT.

The chain has TRBV7-3 and TRBJ2-3; 7 nucleotides line up with TRBD1. The CDR3 runs to 15 residues. The ends lost 2 bases at V and 4 bases at J; junction bases unmatched: 6. The germline CDR1 and CDR2 sequences are SGHTA and FQGTGA. CDR3 nucleotide sequence: TGTGCCAGCAGCTTAGTGACAGGGACCCCAGATACGCAGTATTTT. It yields the protein CASSLVTGTPDTQYF.

V usage is TRBV9 and J usage is TRBJ2-3; no reliable D call. V shed 0 bases and J shed 1 base, with 15 bases lying between them. Per the germline V gene, CDR1 is SGDLS and CDR2 is YYNGEE. CDR3 length: 17 residues. CDR3: CASSVVAGSGGTDTQYF. The CDR3 DNA reads TGTGCCAGCAGCGTAGTCGCCGGGTCAGGTGGCACAGATACGCAGTATTTT.

V gene TRBV10-3 combines with J gene TRBJ2-7; 9 bases match TRBD1. The CDR3 contains 13 residues. CDR1 is ENHRY, CDR2 SYGVKD, per germline. J was trimmed by 4 bases and V by 8 bases; bases with no gene match: 6. The CDR3 sequence: CAIRGQGRYEQYF. As DNA, the CDR3 is TGTGCCATCCGTGGACAGGGGAGGTACGAGCAGTACTTC.

This chain uses TRBV7-9 with TRBJ1-4; possible D gene TRBD1, 6 bases. Germline V lookup: CDR1 SEHNR, CDR2 FQNEAQ (reference sequence). V shed 1 base and J shed 4 bases, with 10 bases lying between them. The CDR3 runs 15 residues. CDR3 amino acids: CASSLGRQVNEKLFF. In DNA form, the CDR3 reads TGTGCCAGCAGCTTAGGGCGACAGGTTAATGAAAAACTGTTTTTT.

The chain has TRBV6-6 and TRBJ2-1; tentatively, D is TRBD2 (5 bases). CDR3 length: 15 amino acids. The germline V gene has CDR1 MNHNY and CDR2 SVGAGI (reference sequence). The V and J ends lost 0 bases and 4 bases respectively, with 10 bases between them. In DNA form, the CDR3 reads TGTGCCAGCAGTTACTCGATCCCGGGATACAATGAGCAGTTCTTC. Protein: CASSYSIPGYNEQFF.